What follows describes a single TCR beta chain. This clone was picked up a small number of times. No cognate antigen has been identified for it. Per-base qualities were not stored, and no clone one base away is much larger. The data were obtained in a study of blood T cell repertoires in COVID-19 (dated by TCRdb to the early 2020s). Background on the whole study: The collaborator samples originated in the United States, Italy and Spain and spanned the acute and convalescent phases of COVID-19. The material from the prospective study consisted of cDNA or gDNA derived from T cells, B-cell-depleted T cells, or PBMCs. Subjects who had been exposed to COVID-19, were actively infected with it, or had recovered from it provided the deeply sampled blood TCRbeta repertoires that made up the dataset. A freely available public database, intended as a resource for researchers studying the immune response to SARS-CoV-2, is where the repertoires were released. Samples came from the ongoing ImmuneRACE study (first 160 participants) plus 1,254 subjects from 6 global collaborators. A de-identified subject ID, COVID-19 status, age in years and sex were almost always included in the sample metadata. Where available, HLA class I and class II types were taken from metadata supplied by the sample provider and were not determined by assay-based typing. Study-level results and caveats: The quantity of clinical and demographic metadata differed by source and by participant and was supplied without curation.

Collaborating institutions collected whole blood in K2EDTA tubes following their own protocols. For TCRbeta analysis, collaborators shipped samples in one of three forms: frozen whole blood, isolated PBMCs, or DNA extracted from either of those sample types. According to the germline V gene, CDR1 reads ENHRY and CDR2 reads SYGVKD. From the cysteine through the phenylalanine, the CDR3 covers 17 amino acids. Only the CDR3 portion is preserved as DNA: 51 bases, with reading frame beginning at the first base. Germline trimming: 6 bases from V, 6 bases from J; junction bases outside gene matches: 18. TCRbeta CDR3 regions were amplified from genomic DNA by means of the immunoSEQ Assay, a bias-controlled multiplex PCR. As for the authors' bioinformatics: Nucleated cell counts per sample were estimated from amplification of reference gene primers within the assay. To quantify the absolute abundance of each unique TCRbeta CDR3 rearrangement, sequence reads were collapsed and filtered. For each sample, productive Simpson clonality was calculated as the square root of Simpson's diversity index over productive rearrangements. TCRdb took over this immuneACCESS table, retaining in-frame rearrangements with V and J assigned. Such tables are incomplete; in checked studies, under half of the missing clones stem from an unresolved V gene, and the remainder is unexplained. The DNA gave D and trimming, while V, J and clone size come from that table. Present in this sample are a few hundred thousand clones, 80% of which were seen just once. Clones ranked in the top ten supply 7% to 8.5% of the sample.

The specimen sequenced was peripheral blood. The origin of this receptor is a woman in her 70s with acute or convalescent COVID-19. The V and J genes are TRBV10-3 and TRBJ1-2; 8 bases in the middle match TRBD1. The DNA sequence is as follows: TGTGCCATCAGGAAACAGGGGGATGGGAGATGGTTTCATGGCTACACCTTC. Translated, it reads CAIRKQGDGRWFHGYTF.